A selection of T cell receptor beta chains follows, all from one sample in a study of T cell responses to AZD1222 COVID-19 vaccine. The table came from immunoSEQ multiplex PCR; TCRdb's copy has only in-frame clones and leaves some out. The data hold about 100,000 clones, with around nine tenths observed a single time. The source was peripheral blood, collected on day 0 of AZD1222 vaccination. These receptors all come from an adult in good health. The CDR3 runs from the conserved cysteine through the conserved F or W. Fields, in order: D gene, clone size, J gene, V gene, CDR3 protein, CDR3 DNA. A D gene is named only where the DNA matches it firmly. Expanded clones get a size class; other rows say once, few or many, or leave the size out.

>-|-|TRBJ2-7|TRBV3-1/TRBV3-2
CASSRGRTVYEQYF
TGTGCCAGCAGCAGGGGTCGGACAGTCTACGAGCAGTACTTC
>-|-|TRBJ2-7|TRBV4-1
CASSQLVPQAGVYEQYF
TGCGCCAGCAGCCAATTGGTCCCTCAAGCAGGTGTCTACGAGCAGTACTTC
>-|once|TRBJ1-2|TRBV15
CATGLGGSNYGYTF
TGTGCCACCGGGCTCGGGGGATCTAACTATGGCTACACCTTC
>-|-|TRBJ2-3|TRBV27
CASSLNRIMSTDTQYF
TGTGCCAGCAGTTTAAACCGTATAATGAGCACAGATACGCAGTATTTT
>-|-|TRBJ1-2|TRBV14
CASSQRTINYGYTF
TGTGCCAGCAGCCAGCGGACGATTAACTATGGCTACACCTTC
>TRBD1|-|TRBJ1-1|TRBV4-1
CASSQRDSNTEAFF
TGCGCCAGCAGCCAACGGGACAGTAACACTGAAGCTTTCTTT
>-|-|TRBJ2-2|TRBV2
CASTEWSGNTGELFF
TGTGCCAGCACTGAGTGGTCAGGCAACACCGGGGAGCTGTTTTTT
>-|few|TRBJ1-6|TRBV18
CASSGTQVGSYNSPLHF
TGTGCCAGCTCAGGGACTCAGGTCGGCTCCTATAATTCACCCCTCCACTTT
>TRBD1|-|TRBJ2-2|TRBV6-5
CASSYGQGNTGELFF
TGTGCCAGCAGCTATGGACAGGGTAACACCGGGGAGCTGTTTTTT
>TRBD1|once|TRBJ1-1|TRBV6-5
CASSLQGANTEAFF
TGTGCCAGCAGTTTGCAGGGGGCCAACACTGAAGCTTTCTTT
>-|few|TRBJ1-6|TRBV7-2
CASSLEYRSPLHF
TGTGCCAGCAGCTTAGAGTACCGTTCACCCCTCCACTTT
>TRBD1|-|TRBJ1-1|TRBV18
CASSPRTGHTEAFF
TGTGCCAGCTCACCAAGGACAGGGCACACTGAAGCTTTCTTT
>-|-|TRBJ1-1|TRBV29-1
CSVLSGLNTEAFF
TGCAGCGTTCTTTCGGGGCTTAACACTGAAGCTTTCTTT
>-|few|TRBJ1-1|TRBV7-9
CASSPTLDGGSTEAFF
TGTGCCAGCAGTCCGACCCTGGACGGAGGGAGCACTGAAGCTTTCTTT
>-|-|TRBJ2-1|TRBV4-1
CASSQDQGGNEQFF
TGCGCCAGCAGCCAAGATCAAGGGGGCAATGAGCAGTTCTTC
>TRBD2|-|TRBJ2-5|TRBV4-1
CASSQGLAGQETQYF
TGCGCCAGCAGCCAAGGTCTAGCGGGTCAAGAGACCCAGTACTTC
>TRBD1|once|TRBJ2-2|TRBV3-1/TRBV3-2
CASSQDQTGVNGELFF
TGTGCCAGCAGCCAAGACCAGACAGGGGTGAACGGGGAGCTGTTTTTT
>-|-|TRBJ2-3|TRBV7-3
CASSLTGGRGTDTQYF
TGTGCCAGCAGCTTAACAGGGGGAAGGGGCACAGATACGCAGTATTTT
>-|-|TRBJ2-2|TRBV11-2
CASSIDSSITGELFF
TGTGCCAGCAGCATCGACTCTTCTATTACCGGGGAGCTGTTTTTT
>-|-|TRBJ2-7|TRBV13
CASSLGVGPGSSF
-
>TRBD1|-|TRBJ1-3|TRBV7-9
CASSLRGPSGNTIYF
TGTGCCAGCAGCCTCAGGGGGCCCTCTGGAAACACCATATATTTT
>-|-|TRBJ1-3|TRBV30
CAWSTPQGLSSGNTIYF
TGTGCCTGGAGTACGCCCCAGGGGTTGAGCTCTGGAAACACCATATATTTT
>TRBD1|-|TRBJ1-2|TRBV6-1
CASSEVPGGDYGYTF
TGTGCCAGCAGTGAAGTGCCAGGGGGCGACTATGGCTACACCTTC
>TRBD2|-|TRBJ2-3|TRBV11-2
CASSLAGGGTDTQYF
TGTGCCAGCAGCTTAGCGGGAGGGGGCACAGATACGCAGTATTTT
>-|-|TRBJ1-1|TRBV11-2
CASSLDSMANTEAFF
TGTGCCAGCAGCTTAGACTCGATGGCGAACACTGAAGCTTTCTTT
>-|-|TRBJ1-1|TRBV6-1
CASSEPGSAFF
TGTGCCAGCAGTGAACCAGGGTCGGCTTTCTTT
>-|-|TRBJ1-1|TRBV5-1
CASTTGRNQGNTEAFF
TGCGCCAGCACTACAGGGAGAAACCAGGGAAATACTGAAGCTTTCTTT
>-|-|TRBJ2-7|TRBV28
CASSAGTYEQYF
TGTGCCAGCAGCGCCGGAACCTACGAGCAGTACTTC
>TRBD2|-|TRBJ2-7|TRBV5-4
CASSLGLAGNNNYEQYF
TGTGCCAGCAGCCTAGGACTAGCGGGGAACAACAACTACGAGCAGTACTTC
>-|-|TRBJ2-7|TRBV19
CASSIGQLMNEQYF
TGTGCCAGTAGTATTGGACAGTTGATGAACGAGCAGTACTTC
>TRBD1|-|TRBJ2-1|TRBV4-1
CASSPGTGKTRNEQFF
TGCGCCAGCAGCCCTGGGACAGGGAAAACTCGAAATGAGCAGTTCTTC
>-|-|TRBJ1-2|TRBV10-3
CASQEQGGGYTF
TGTGCCTCCCAGGAGCAGGGAGGAGGCTACACCTTC
>-|-|TRBJ1-5|TRBV9
CASSGLDGYQPQHF
TGTGCCAGCAGCGGCCTGGACGGCTATCAGCCCCAGCATTTT
>-|-|TRBJ1-6|TRBV13
CASSLYRGSYNSPLHF
TGTGCCAGCAGCTTATATAGAGGGTCCTATAATTCACCCCTCCACTTT
>TRBD2|-|TRBJ2-2|TRBV15
CATSPILAGNTGELFF
TGTGCCACCAGCCCCATCCTAGCGGGAAACACCGGGGAGCTGTTTTTT
>TRBD1|-|TRBJ1-4|TRBV4-1
CASSQGYRGTNEKLFF
TGCGCCAGCAGCCAAGGGTACAGGGGGACAAATGAAAAACTGTTTTTT
>-|once|TRBJ2-7|TRBV18
CASSPTNPGSREQYF
TGTGCCAGCTCACCAACTAACCCCGGAAGCAGGGAGCAGTACTTC
>-|-|TRBJ2-3|TRBV6-6
CASSTSPDTQYF
TGTGCCAGCAGTACTAGCCCAGATACGCAGTATTTT
>TRBD2|-|TRBJ2-1|TRBV5-5
CASSLLAGGIGYEQFF
TGTGCCAGCAGCTTGCTAGCGGGGGGAATAGGTTATGAGCAGTTCTTC